The 9 T cell receptor beta chains in this list originate from one sample, sequenced in a study of cytomegalovirus exposure and HLA in healthy donors. Assay used: immunoSEQ multiplex PCR; TCRdb lists only in-frame clones, some missing. The sample lists a few hundred thousand clones; more than 75% were seen once. The sequenced material came from PBMCs. All receptors come from a young man in good health and CMV-seropositive.

The chain uses TRBV5-1 and TRBJ2-7; 8 bases are shared with TRBD2. The CDR3 runs 14 residues. From germline, CDR1 is SGHRS and CDR2 YFSETQ. V shed 0 bases and J 9 bases; nucleotides not matched to a gene: 8. The chain's CDR3 is CASSLASGGPGQYF. The CDR3 nucleotides read TGCGCCAGCAGCTTGGCATCGGGAGGGCCGGGGCAGTACTTC.

Only one count was recorded for this clone. The chain uses TRBV6-6 and TRBJ2-2; 9 positions agree with TRBD1. Germline values: CDR1 MNHNY, CDR2 SVGAGI (reference sequence). The junction had 7 bases not matched to a gene; V was cut back by 7 bases and J by 4 bases. This CDR3 comprises 15 residues. The CDR3 coding sequence is TGTGCCAGCACCCGGACAGGGGCGGGCACCGGGGAGCTGTTTTTT. It codes for CASTRTGAGTGELFF.

The chain uses TRBV28 and TRBJ2-7; D is undetermined. CDR3 length: 14 amino acids. Trimming removed 3 bases at V and 4 bases at J, with 13 bases between. Germline CDR1 MDHEN, CDR2 SYDVKM. The CDR3 DNA sequence: TGTGCCAGCAGTTTGAGTACAGAGAGGTACGAGCAGTACTTC. This sequence encodes CASSLSTERYEQYF.

This chain links TRBV28 with TRBJ1-4; D is perhaps TRBD1 (5 bases). V was clipped by 3 bases and J by 7 bases, with 12 bases between them. CDR3 length: 14 amino acids. Germline V gene data show CDR1 as MDHEN and CDR2 as SYDVKM. CDR3 sequence (DNA): TGTGCCAGCAGTTTTCAGGGATCGCGTGAAAAACTGTTTTTT. Translating gives CASSFQGSREKLFF.

The V and J genes are TRBV10-3 and TRBJ2-1, with TRBD2 matching 9 bases. This CDR3 is built from 15 residues. With V trimmed by 3 bases and J by 8 bases, 8 bases remained unmatched. Germline CDR1 ENHRY, CDR2 SYGVKD. CDR3 region: CAISEQASGIDEQFF. The CDR3 DNA reads TGTGCCATCAGTGAACAGGCTAGCGGGATTGATGAGCAGTTCTTC.

This chain links TRBV18 with TRBJ2-3; D unresolved. The CDR3 has 14 amino acids. The V gene's germline CDR1 is KGHSH and CDR2 LQKENI. Trimming cost V 4 bases and J 5 bases, with 13 bases left between them. The CDR3 region is CASSRDIVGDTQYF. The CDR3 DNA reads as TGTGCCAGCTCACGCGACATAGTCGGAGATACGCAGTATTTT.

The chain joins TRBV27 to TRBJ1-4, with unresolved D. Germline V CDR1 and CDR2: MNHEY, SMNVEV (reference sequence). This CDR3 region has 12 residues. Deletions cut 5 bases from V and 13 bases from J, with 14 bases between. CDR3 protein: CASSRFGEGLFF. CDR3 nucleotides: TGTGCCAGCAGTCGCTTTGGTGAAGGACTGTTTTTT.

The V and J genes are TRBV28 and TRBJ1-1, with 9 bases matching TRBD1. Trimming cost V 2 bases and J 6 bases; bases outside gene matches: 7. The CDR3 loop spans 15 amino acids. Germline CDR1 reads MDHEN; CDR2 reads SYDVKM. CDR3 sequence: CASSLGGQGFAEAFF. The CDR3 DNA reads as TGTGCCAGCAGTTTAGGGGGACAGGGATTTGCTGAAGCTTTCTTT.

This rearrangement joins TRBV18 to TRBJ1-4, with D perhaps matching TRBD1 (5 bases). The CDR3 runs to 16 residues. The germline V and J ends were trimmed by 4 bases and 0 bases, with 12 bases remaining between them. The germline gives CDR1 KGHSH, CDR2 LQKENI. The chain's CDR3 is CASSRFDRATNEKLFF. The CDR3, as DNA: TGTGCCAGCTCACGCTTCGACAGAGCAACTAATGAAAAACTGTTTTTT.